This T cell receptor beta chain was recorded in a study of identical twins. Study-level results: Excess sharing by twins proved weaker in beta out-of-frame sequences. Among monozygotic twins, out-of-frame TCR alpha sharing exceeded what models predicted.

The cDNA had a unique molecular identifier and a template-switch universal primer site. TCRdb re-called the 5' RACE reads with MiXCR, one entry per CDR3 protein. The table records 1.5 million or so distinct CDR3 sequences, about 32% of them present only once. With no exceptions, donors were healthy Caucasians. With regard to this clonotype: Its cognate antigen is unknown.

The germline V gene encodes CDR1 MDHEN and CDR2 SYDVKM. This CDR3 is built from 15 residues. V was shortened by 1 base and J by 2 bases, with 9 bases between the two germline ends. The specimen sequenced was cord blood. V usage is TRBV28 and J usage is TRBJ1-5; D uncertain. The sequence was collected from a newborn girl in good health. The CDR3 protein is CASSLLSLGNQPQHF. Here the CDR3 DNA reads TGTGCCAGCAGTTTATTGTCCCTCGGCAATCAGCCCCAGCATTTT.